The sequence of this T cell receptor (beta chain) was determined in a study of OX40 agonist ivuxolimab in advanced cancers. Overall study results and limits: At 0.1 to 3.0 mg/kg and by week 6, clonal expansion occurred in CD4+ and CD8+ blood T cells.

A word on this clone: Its antigen is unknown.

Germline V gene lookup returns CDR1 SNHLY and CDR2 FYNNEI. V dropped 6 bases and J dropped 5; count of bases not matched to a gene: 11. The CDR3 runs 15 residues. Here immunoSEQ multiplex PCR was the method, and the copy in TCRdb shows in-frame clones only, minus some. The sample has about 84,000 clones; approximately 88% are singletons. The chain combines TRBV2 with TRBJ2-7; 9 bases line up with TRBD1. This TCR came from an adult with an advanced solid tumor such as melanoma, head and neck, liver or kidney cancer. The sample in question was CD4+ or CD8+ T cells sorted from blood, obtained in a trial of the OX40 agonist ivuxolimab. Here the CDR3 reads CASRLKQGAYDEQYF. For the CDR3, the DNA is TGTGCCAGCAGGCTAAAACAGGGGGCATACGACGAGCAGTACTTC.